This T cell receptor (beta chain) originates from a study of cytomegalovirus exposure and HLA in healthy donors. Clones were sequenced by immunoSEQ multiplex PCR, and TCRdb holds only the in-frame ones, with some missing. The sample has about 200,000 clones; 70% to 85% are singletons. After removal of 4 bases from V and 2 bases from J, the junction contained 3 bases not matched to a gene. CDR3 length equals 14 residues. Germline V gene lookup returns CDR1 SGHDN and CDR2 FVKESK. The V and J genes are TRBV14 and TRBJ2-7; 9 bases align to TRBD1. The material sequenced was PBMCs. The receptor's source is a woman aged 25 to 39 in good health and CMV-seropositive. The CDR3 loop is CASSLGQGAYEQYF. In DNA, the CDR3 is TGTGCCAGCAGCCTGGGACAGGGAGCCTACGAGCAGTACTTC.